This TCR beta chain was captured in a study of blood T cell repertoires in COVID-19. Study-wide background: Samples representing acute and convalescent COVID-19 were sourced from the United States, Italy and Spain. Nucleic acid was either cDNA or gDNA, and it came from T cells, B-cell-depleted T cells, or PBMCs.

Original processing methods: Counts of nucleated cells, estimated from reference gene primer amplification, were obtained. Produced via immunoSEQ multiplex PCR; TCRdb's table is partial and in-frame only. That table is the source of V, J and clone size, and D and trimming were worked out from the DNA. The sample carries some 90,000 clones, nearly 90% recorded once. Sequenced sample: peripheral blood. The sequence was collected from a man aged 50 to 59 with acute or convalescent COVID-19.

The CDR3 coding sequence is TGTGCCAGCAGCTCGAGTAATTCACCCCTCCACTTT. Protein product: CASSSSNSPLHF. The gene calls are TRBV7-8 and TRBJ1-6; the D is unclear. The CDR3 sequence is 12 residues long. The germline CDR1 and CDR2 sequences are SGHVS and FQNEAQ. Deletions cut 4 bases from V and 6 bases from J, with 4 bases between. Variable domain in full (rest from reference TRBV7-8 and TRBJ1-6): GAGVSQSPRYKVAKRGQDVALRCDPISGHVSLFWYQQALGQGPEFLTYFQNEAQLDKSGLPSDRFFAERPEGSVSTLKIQRTQQEDSAVYLCASSSSNSPLHFGNGTRLTVT.